The present TCR beta chain was sequenced within a study of T cell responses to AZD1222 COVID-19 vaccine. This clone occurred once. Its specificity is not known. Clones were sequenced by immunoSEQ multiplex PCR, and TCRdb holds only the in-frame ones, with some missing. This sample has about 85,000 clones; around 85% occur once, and the top ten carry 6% to 9%. Study-level results: When two AZD1222 doses had been given, Spike-specific TCR breadth and depth rose. No repertoire was sampled before or during the peak T cell response, only after it. CD4 TCRs linked to vaccination spanned spike, dominating at 160-218 and 743-854. Seropositive status at baseline applied to only 5 to 7 AZD1222 recipients.

The CDR3 length is 14 residues. Trimming left V 0 bases short and J 10 bases short, with 14 bases between. Germline values: CDR1 SGHNT, CDR2 YYREEE (reference sequence). The V gene is TRBV5-4, the J gene TRBJ2-1; perhaps D is TRBD1 or TRBD2 (6 bases each). The sample here was peripheral blood, taken on day 0 of AZD1222 vaccination. The sequence came from an adult in good health. For the CDR3, the DNA is TGTGCCAGCAGCTTGGCCAATCGGGGGCACGAGCAGTTCTTC. The encoded protein is CASSLANRGHEQFF.